Shown below are 22 T cell receptor beta chains from a single sample sequenced in a study of T-cell memory formation after mild COVID-19. TCRdb redid the calling of the 5' RACE reads with MiXCR, one entry per CDR3 protein. The sample lists about 470,000 distinct CDR3 sequences; 15% to 20% were seen once. Input material: PBMCs or a T cell subset sorted from them (not recorded which). The receptors originated from an adult woman who had mild COVID-19 (a few samples of this study predate the infection). Cell type and time point are not known.

The genes are TRBV4-1 and TRBJ2-1; 11 positions agree with TRBD2. The V gene end was trimmed by 5 bases and the J gene end by 2 bases; junction bases not matched to a gene: 5. The CDR3 spans 16 residues. The V gene's germline CDR1 is MGHRA and CDR2 YSYEKL. The CDR3 sequence is CASSWLGLAAYNEQFF. CDR3 bases: TGCGCCAGCAGCTGGCTGGGACTAGCGGCCTACAATGAGCAGTTCTTC.

In this sample, this clonotype turned up a few times. CDR3 sequence reads: CSARDPTGGTEAFF. The CDR3 nucleotides are TGCAGTGCTAGAGACCCGACAGGGGGCACTGAAGCTTTCTTT. V is TRBV20-1 and J is TRBJ1-1; 9 bases align to TRBD1. Germline V lookup: CDR1 DFQATT, CDR2 SNEGSKA (reference sequence). V shed 0 bases and J 4 bases; nucleotides not matched to a gene: 3. CDR3 length equals 14 residues.

The chain uses TRBV24-1 and TRBJ1-2; tentatively, D is TRBD1 (5 bases). The V gene lost 4 bases and the J gene lost 8 bases, with 13 bases spanning the gap. CDR3 size: 13 residues. Per the germline V gene, CDR1 is KGHDR and CDR2 is SFDVKD. CDR3 amino acids: CATSEWGDQGYTF. The DNA for the CDR3 is TGTGCCACCAGTGAATGGGGGGACCAGGGCTACACCTTC.

This clonotype was picked up many times. This chain connects TRBV7-6 to TRBJ1-3; possibly TRBD1 for D (5 bases). Trimming shortened V by 1 base and J by 0 bases, and 10 bases separated the two germline ends. The V gene's germline CDR1 is SGHVS and CDR2 FNYEAQ. The CDR3 loop spans 16 amino acids. The CDR3 DNA sequence: TGTGCCAGCAGCTTAGGTGGGGGGGTCTCTGGAAACACCATATATTTT. Residues: CASSLGGGVSGNTIYF.

The V gene is TRBV20-1, the J gene TRBJ2-3; 7 nucleotides line up with TRBD1. CDR1 is DFQATT and CDR2 is SNEGSKA in the germline V gene (reference sequence). The CDR3 covers 15 residues. Trimming cost V 2 bases and J 3 bases; bases outside gene matches: 8. The CDR3 nucleotides are TGCAGTGCTAGAAAAGCCGGGACAGTGACAGATACGCAGTATTTT. Protein product: CSARKAGTVTDTQYF.

This clonotype was seen a handful of times. V and J are TRBV2 and TRBJ2-1; D unresolved. This CDR3 has 15 residues. V dropped 2 bases and J dropped 2 bases, with 10 bases sitting between them. Looked up from germline, CDR1 is SNHLY and CDR2 is FYNNEI. The DNA of the CDR3 is TGTGCCAGCAGTGAAAGGGAAAGCACCTACAATGAGCAGTTCTTC. Its protein product is CASSERESTYNEQFF. The full variable domain, with the rest looked up from reference TRBV2 and TRBJ2-1, is EPEVTQTPSHQVTQMGQEVILRCVPISNHLYFYWYRQILGQKVEFLVSFYNNEISEKSEIFDDQFSVERPDGSNFTLKIRSTKLEDSAMYFCASSERESTYNEQFFGPGTRLTVL.

This clonotype appeared many times. The V gene is TRBV23-1, the J gene TRBJ1-5; a weak D match, TRBD1 (6 bases). TRBV23-1 is annotated as an ORF whose role is uncertain. The CDR3 extends over 22 amino acids. The V and J ends lost 2 bases and 4 bases respectively, with 33 bases between them. Here the CDR3 reads CASSQPPPTWDTHRLANQPQHF. CDR3 coding DNA: TGCGCCAGCAGTCAACCCCCCCCAACCTGGGACACTCACCGATTAGCAAATCAGCCCCAGCATTTT.

The chain combines TRBV9 with TRBJ2-2, with TRBD2 matching 9 bases. The CDR3 is 18 residues long. The germline V gene encodes CDR1 SGDLS and CDR2 YYNGEE. The V gene end was trimmed by 4 bases and the J gene end by 4 bases; junction bases not matched to a gene: 14. The CDR3: CASSPRLVAGVFTGELFF. The CDR3 DNA reads as TGTGCCAGCAGCCCTCGCCTAGTAGCGGGAGTATTCACCGGGGAGCTGTTTTTT.

This chain connects TRBV4-3 to TRBJ2-7; TRBD1 aligns across 10 bases. V was clipped by 0 bases and J by 4 bases; unmatched bases: 6. Looked up from germline, CDR1 is LGHNA and CDR2 is YSLEER. The CDR3 is made up of 16 amino acids. CDR3: CASSQEEGQGFYEQYF. CDR3 DNA sequence: TGCGCCAGCAGCCAAGAAGAGGGACAGGGGTTTTACGAGCAGTACTTC.

This chain links TRBV9 with TRBJ2-1, with a tentative D call TRBD1 (5 bases). The CDR3 totals 16 residues. Germline-derived CDR1 and CDR2 are SGDLS and YYNGEE. The V gene lost 0 bases and the J gene lost 2 bases, with 12 bases spanning the gap. The CDR3 bases are TGTGCCAGCAGCGTAGGGGGCGGTTCCGCCTACAATGAGCAGTTCTTC. Translation: CASSVGGGSAYNEQFF.

This clonotype appeared a few times. The V and J genes are TRBV5-4 and TRBJ1-1; D gene uncertain. V was clipped by 5 bases and J by 0 bases, with 8 bases between them. CDR3 length: 13 residues. Germline V CDR1 and CDR2: SGHNT, YYREEE (reference sequence). The CDR3 coding sequence is TGTGCCAGCAGTCAGAACGTGAACACTGAAGCTTTCTTT. It translates to CASSQNVNTEAFF.

This clonotype has at least ten counts. The chain links TRBV25-1 to TRBJ2-3; the D is unclear. This CDR3 contains 14 residues. Trimming removed 3 bases at V and 2 bases at J, with 9 bases between. The germline V gene encodes CDR1 MGHDK and CDR2 SYGVNS. For the CDR3, the DNA is TGTGCCAGCAGTGATGTAGGGATCACAGATACGCAGTATTTT. Translation: CASSDVGITDTQYF.

The rearrangement links TRBV5-1 to TRBJ2-1, with D possibly TRBD2 on 6 matching bases. V was trimmed by 4 bases and J by 10 bases, leaving 9 bases between them. The CDR3 sequence is 11 residues long. Germline CDR1 reads SGHRS; CDR2 reads YFSETQ. Written as DNA, the CDR3 is TGCGCCAGCAGCGTCGGACTAGAGCAGTTCTTC. Protein sequence: CASSVGLEQFF.

The chain recombines TRBV5-5 with TRBJ2-3; a weak D match, TRBD2 (7 bases). Germline V gives CDR1 SGHKS, CDR2 YYEKEE (reference sequence). The CDR3 has 16 amino acids. The V end lost 0 bases, the J end lost 3 bases, and 14 bases lay between the germline ends. CDR3: CASSLAEGGRTDTQYF. DNA for the CDR3: TGTGCCAGCAGCTTGGCCGAGGGGGGGAGGACAGATACGCAGTATTTT.

The chain combines TRBV6-5 with TRBJ2-5; TRBD2 matches 11 bases. With V trimmed by 4 bases and J by 0 bases, 4 bases remained unmatched. Germline V gene data show CDR1 as MNHEY and CDR2 as SVGAGI. The CDR3 contains 16 residues. This CDR3 is CASSSLAGGNQETQYF. The CDR3 coding sequence is TGTGCCAGCAGTTCCCTAGCGGGGGGTAACCAAGAGACCCAGTACTTC.

V is TRBV12-3 or TRBV12-4 and J is TRBJ2-3; 7 bases are shared with TRBD2. This CDR3 contains 15 residues. The V gene end was trimmed by 7 bases and the J gene end by 2 bases; junction bases not matched to a gene: 9. Here the CDR3 DNA reads TGTGCCAGCAATATGAGAACTAGCGTCACAGATACGCAGTATTTT. Amino acids: CASNMRTSVTDTQYF.

The gene calls are TRBV24-1 and TRBJ2-2, with a possible D match to TRBD1 (6 bases). Trimming removed 3 bases at V and 4 bases at J, with 14 bases between. This CDR3 is 16 amino acids long. Germline values: CDR1 KGHDR, CDR2 SFDVKD. CDR3 residues: CATSDHREGGTGELFF. The CDR3 DNA reads TGTGCCACCAGTGATCACAGGGAAGGAGGCACCGGGGAGCTGTTTTTT.

This clonotype was found a few times. The chain has TRBV25-1 and TRBJ2-2, with D uncertain. Germline assignment: CDR1 MGHDK and CDR2 SYGVNS. With 8 bases removed from V and 2 bases from J, the gap between germline ends came to 12 bases. The CDR3 loop spans 14 amino acids. This CDR3 reads CASQPWGNTGELFF. The CDR3 bases are TGTGCCAGCCAACCGTGGGGTAACACCGGGGAGCTGTTTTTT.

This chain links TRBV20-1 with TRBJ2-1; D gene ambiguous. Germline assignment: CDR1 DFQATT and CDR2 SNEGSKA (reference sequence). Trimming pared 0 bases from V and 4 bases from J, leaving 22 bases between. The CDR3 is made up of 18 amino acids. CDR3 nucleotides: TGCAGTGCTAGAGATTCTATTAGCCGCGGTTCTCGATACAATGAGCAGTTCTTC. Translating it yields CSARDSISRGSRYNEQFF.

This chain connects TRBV6-2 or TRBV6-3 to TRBJ2-1, with 7 bases matching TRBD1. The CDR3 spans 16 residues. V lost 8 bases to trimming and J lost 6 bases; unmatched junction nucleotides: 16. Germline loops: CDR1 MNHEY, CDR2 SVGEGT. The CDR3 nucleotides are TGTGCCAGCTTCCCATTGACAGGGCGAACCGGCAATGAGCAGTTCTTC. It translates to CASFPLTGRTGNEQFF.

The rearrangement links TRBV5-5 to TRBJ1-5; no firm D call. Trimming stripped 2 bases from V and 5 bases from J, with 8 bases between. The CDR3 loop spans 13 amino acids. Germline V CDR1 and CDR2: SGHKS, YYEKEE (reference sequence). The CDR3 reads CASSFLWDQPQHF. As DNA, the CDR3 is TGTGCCAGCAGCTTTTTGTGGGATCAGCCCCAGCATTTT.

This clonotype appeared once. V is TRBV7-2 and J is TRBJ2-5, with 13 bases lining up with TRBD2. This CDR3 is built from 15 residues. V shed 4 bases and J 5 bases; nucleotides not matched to a gene: 4. Germline V gene data show CDR1 as SGHTA and CDR2 as FQGNSA. CDR3 DNA sequence: TGTGCCAGCAGCTCTTGGACTAGCGGGGGCGAGACCCAGTACTTC. Protein product: CASSSWTSGGETQYF. The entire variable domain, with the rest obtained from reference TRBV7-2 and TRBJ2-5, is as follows: GAGVSQSPSNKVTEKGKDVELRCDPISGHTALYWYRQSLGQGLEFLIYFQGNSAPDKSGLPSDRFSAERTGGSVSTLTIQRTQQEDSAVYLCASSSWTSGGETQYFGPGTRLLVL.